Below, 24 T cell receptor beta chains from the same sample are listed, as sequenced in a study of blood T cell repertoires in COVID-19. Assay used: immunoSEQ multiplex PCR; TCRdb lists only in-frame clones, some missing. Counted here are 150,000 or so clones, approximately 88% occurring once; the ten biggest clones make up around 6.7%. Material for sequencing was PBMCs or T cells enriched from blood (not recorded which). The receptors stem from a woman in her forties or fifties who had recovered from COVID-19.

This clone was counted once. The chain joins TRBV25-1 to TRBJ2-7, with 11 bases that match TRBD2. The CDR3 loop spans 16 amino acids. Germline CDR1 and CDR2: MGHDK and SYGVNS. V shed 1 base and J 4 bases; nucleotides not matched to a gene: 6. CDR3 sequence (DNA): TGTGCCAGCAGTGAATTAGGGCTAGCGGGGGGATACGAGCAGTACTTC. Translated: CASSELGLAGGYEQYF.

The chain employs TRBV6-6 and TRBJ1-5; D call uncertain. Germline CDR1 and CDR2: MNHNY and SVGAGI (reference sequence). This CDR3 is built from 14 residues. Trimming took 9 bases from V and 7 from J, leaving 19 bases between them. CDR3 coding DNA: TGTGCCAGTCACGATGTCGGGGTCAGCCAGCCCCAGCATTTT. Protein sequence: CASHDVGVSQPQHF.

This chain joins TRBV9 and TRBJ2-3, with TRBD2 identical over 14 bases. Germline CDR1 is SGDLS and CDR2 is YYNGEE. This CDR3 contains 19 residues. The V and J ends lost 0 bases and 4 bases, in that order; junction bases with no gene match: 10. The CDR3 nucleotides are TGTGCCAGCAGCGTAGGACTAGCGGGGGGGCTAGGGTTGCCAGATACGCAGTATTTT. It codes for CASSVGLAGGLGLPDTQYF. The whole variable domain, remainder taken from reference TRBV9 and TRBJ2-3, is DSGVTQTPKHLITATGQRVTLRCSPRSGDLSVYWYQQSLDQGLQFLIQYYNGEERAKGNILERFSAQQFPDLHSELNLSSLELGDSALYFCASSVGLAGGLGLPDTQYFGPGTRLTVL.

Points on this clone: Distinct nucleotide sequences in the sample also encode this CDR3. The chain's CDR3 is CASSIQGDSPLHF. The CDR3 DNA reads as TGTGCCAGTAGTATCCAGGGGGATTCACCCCTCCACTTT. The chain is built from TRBV19 and TRBJ1-6, with 7 bases matching TRBD1. The V gene end was trimmed by 3 bases and the J gene end by 8 bases; junction bases not matched to a gene: 1. CDR1 and CDR2 (germline): LNHDA, SQIVND (reference sequence). The CDR3 extends over 13 amino acids.

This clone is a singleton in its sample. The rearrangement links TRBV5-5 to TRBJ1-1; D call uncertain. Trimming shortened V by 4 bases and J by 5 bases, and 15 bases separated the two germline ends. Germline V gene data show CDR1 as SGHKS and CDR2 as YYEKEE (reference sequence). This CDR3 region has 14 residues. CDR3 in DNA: TGTGCCAGCAGCCTGATCCTGCCCGGGACTGAAGCTTTCTTT. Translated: CASSLILPGTEAFF.

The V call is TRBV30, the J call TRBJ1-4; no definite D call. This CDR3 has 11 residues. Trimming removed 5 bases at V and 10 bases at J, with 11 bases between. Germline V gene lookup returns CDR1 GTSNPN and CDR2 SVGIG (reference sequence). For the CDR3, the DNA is TGTGCCTGGGAAACTACGGGAAAACTGTTTTTT. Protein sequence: CAWETTGKLFF.

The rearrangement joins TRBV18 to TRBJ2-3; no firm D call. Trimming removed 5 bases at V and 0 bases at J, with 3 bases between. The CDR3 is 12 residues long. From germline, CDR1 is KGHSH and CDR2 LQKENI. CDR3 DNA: TGTGCCAGCTCAACTAGCACAGATACGCAGTATTTT. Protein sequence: CASSTSTDTQYF.

CDR3 sequence reads: CASSLETVYNSPLHF. Here the CDR3 DNA reads TGTGCCAGCTCACTGGAAACAGTGTATAATTCACCCCTCCACTTT. The chain joins TRBV18 to TRBJ1-6; D unclear. Trimming shortened V by 4 bases and J by 4 bases, and 11 bases separated the two germline ends. CDR1 is KGHSH, CDR2 LQKENI, per germline. The CDR3 has 15 amino acids.

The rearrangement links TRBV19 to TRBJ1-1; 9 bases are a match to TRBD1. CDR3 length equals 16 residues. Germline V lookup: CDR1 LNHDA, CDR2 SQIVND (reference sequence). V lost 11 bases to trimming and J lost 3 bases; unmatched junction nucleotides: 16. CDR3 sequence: CAALSGTGSLYTEAFF. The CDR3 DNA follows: TGTGCCGCCCTGAGCGGGACAGGGTCCTTGTACACTGAAGCTTTCTTT.

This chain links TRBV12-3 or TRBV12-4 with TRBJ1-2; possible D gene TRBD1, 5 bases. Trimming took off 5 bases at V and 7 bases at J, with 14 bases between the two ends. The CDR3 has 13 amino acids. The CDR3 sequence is CASSRGRGSGYTF. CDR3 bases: TGTGCCAGCAGTCGGGGGAGGGGTAGTGGCTACACCTTC.

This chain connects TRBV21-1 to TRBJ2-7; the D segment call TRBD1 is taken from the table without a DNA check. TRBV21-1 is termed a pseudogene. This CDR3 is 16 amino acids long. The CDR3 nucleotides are TGTGCCAGCAGCAAAGCGCGCACAGGGCTTGGCTACGAGCAGTACTTC. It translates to CASSKARTGLGYEQYF.

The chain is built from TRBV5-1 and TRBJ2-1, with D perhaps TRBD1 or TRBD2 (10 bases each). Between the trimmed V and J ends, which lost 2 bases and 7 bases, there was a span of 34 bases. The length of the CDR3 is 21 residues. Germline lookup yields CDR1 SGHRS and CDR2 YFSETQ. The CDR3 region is CASSLTGLDRGRLAGDNEQFF. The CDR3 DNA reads TGCGCCAGCAGCTTAACGGGACTCGACAGGGGGCGTCTAGCGGGGGATAATGAGCAGTTCTTC.

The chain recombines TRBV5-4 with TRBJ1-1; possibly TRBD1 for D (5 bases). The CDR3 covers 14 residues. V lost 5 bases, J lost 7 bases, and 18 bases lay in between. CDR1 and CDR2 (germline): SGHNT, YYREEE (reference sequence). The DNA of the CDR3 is TGTGCCAGCAGATGGGGCGCTAACAATGGTGAAGCTTTCTTT. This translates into CASRWGANNGEAFF.

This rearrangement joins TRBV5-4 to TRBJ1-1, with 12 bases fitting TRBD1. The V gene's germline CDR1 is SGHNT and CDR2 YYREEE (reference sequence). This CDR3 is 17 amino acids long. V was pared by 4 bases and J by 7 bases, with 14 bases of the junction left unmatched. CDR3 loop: CASSHGTGGAGYDEAFF. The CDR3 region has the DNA TGTGCCAGCAGCCATGGGACAGGGGGCGCCGGGTATGATGAAGCTTTCTTT.

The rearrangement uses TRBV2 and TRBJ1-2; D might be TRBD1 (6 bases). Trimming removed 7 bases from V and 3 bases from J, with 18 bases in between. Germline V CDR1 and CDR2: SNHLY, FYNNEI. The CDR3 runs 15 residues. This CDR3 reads CASTRTERHDYGYTF. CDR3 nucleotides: TGTGCCAGCACCCGGACAGAACGCCACGACTATGGCTACACCTTC.

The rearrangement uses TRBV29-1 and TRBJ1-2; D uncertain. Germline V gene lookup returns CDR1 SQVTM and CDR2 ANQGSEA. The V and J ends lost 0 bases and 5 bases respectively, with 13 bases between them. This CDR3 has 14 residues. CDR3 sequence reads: CSVEDRGRLYGYTF. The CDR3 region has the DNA TGCAGCGTTGAAGACAGAGGCCGGCTATATGGCTACACCTTC.

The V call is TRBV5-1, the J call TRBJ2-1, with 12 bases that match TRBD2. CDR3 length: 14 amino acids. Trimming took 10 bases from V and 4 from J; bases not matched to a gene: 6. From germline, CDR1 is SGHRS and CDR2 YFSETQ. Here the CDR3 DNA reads TGCGCCGCCTCTAGCGGGGGGGGTTACAATGAGCAGTTCTTC. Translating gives CAASSGGGYNEQFF.

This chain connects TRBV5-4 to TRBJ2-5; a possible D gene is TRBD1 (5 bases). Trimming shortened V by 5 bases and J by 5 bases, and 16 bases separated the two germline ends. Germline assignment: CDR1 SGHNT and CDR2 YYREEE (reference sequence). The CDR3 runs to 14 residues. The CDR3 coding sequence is TGTGCCAGCAGTTTATACAGGAATCGGGAGACCCAGTACTTC. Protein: CASSLYRNRETQYF. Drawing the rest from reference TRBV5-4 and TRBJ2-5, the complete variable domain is ETGVTQSPTHLIKTRGQQVTLRCSSQSGHNTVSWYQQALGQGPQFIFQYYREEENGRGNFPPRFSGLQFPNYSSELNVNALELDDSALYLCASSLYRNRETQYFGPGTRLLVL.

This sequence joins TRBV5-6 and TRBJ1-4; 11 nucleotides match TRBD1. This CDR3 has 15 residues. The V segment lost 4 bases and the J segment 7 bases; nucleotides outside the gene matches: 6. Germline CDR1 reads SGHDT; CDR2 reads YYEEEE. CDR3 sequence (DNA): TGTGCCAGCAGCCCCCTGGGACAGGGGGGTGAAAAACTGTTTTTT. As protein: CASSPLGQGGEKLFF. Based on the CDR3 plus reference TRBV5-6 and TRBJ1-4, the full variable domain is DAGVTQSPTHLIKTRGQQVTLRCSPKSGHDTVSWYQQALGQGPQFIFQYYEEEERQRGNFPDRFSGHQFPNYSSELNVNALLLGDSALYLCASSPLGQGGEKLFFGSGTQLSVL.

CDR3 residues: CASRYPGVGTDTQYF. CDR3 sequence (DNA): TGTGCCAGCAGATACCCAGGGGTGGGCACAGATACGCAGTATTTT. The J gene is TRBJ2-3, the V gene TRBV6-5, with a weak D call TRBD1 (6 bases). The CDR3 has 15 amino acids. The germline CDR1 and CDR2 sequences are MNHEY and SVGAGI. Trimming took 6 bases from V and 1 from J, leaving 14 bases between them.

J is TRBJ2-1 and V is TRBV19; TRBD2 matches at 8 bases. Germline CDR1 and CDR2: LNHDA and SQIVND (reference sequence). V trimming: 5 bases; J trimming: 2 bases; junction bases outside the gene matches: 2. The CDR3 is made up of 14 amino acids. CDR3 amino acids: CASSPGLAYNEQFF. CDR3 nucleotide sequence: TGTGCCAGTAGTCCGGGACTAGCCTACAATGAGCAGTTCTTC.

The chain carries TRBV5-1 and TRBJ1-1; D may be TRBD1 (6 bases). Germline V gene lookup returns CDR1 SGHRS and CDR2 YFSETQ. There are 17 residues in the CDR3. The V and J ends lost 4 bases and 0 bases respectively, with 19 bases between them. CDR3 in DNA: TGCGCCAGCAGCCCCGGGACATCCCGCTACATGAACACTGAAGCTTTCTTT. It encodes CASSPGTSRYMNTEAFF.

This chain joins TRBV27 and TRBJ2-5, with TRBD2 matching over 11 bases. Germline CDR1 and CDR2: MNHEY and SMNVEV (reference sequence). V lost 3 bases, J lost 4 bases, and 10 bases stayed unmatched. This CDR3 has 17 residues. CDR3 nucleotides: TGTGCCAGCAGTTTTCTGACTAGCGGGAATAAGAGAGAGACCCAGTACTTC. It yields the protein CASSFLTSGNKRETQYF.

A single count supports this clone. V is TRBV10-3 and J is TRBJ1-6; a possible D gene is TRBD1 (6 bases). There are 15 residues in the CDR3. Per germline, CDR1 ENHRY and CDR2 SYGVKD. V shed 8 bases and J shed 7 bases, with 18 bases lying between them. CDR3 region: CAIGQQGSANSPLHF. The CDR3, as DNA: TGTGCCATCGGCCAACAGGGTTCAGCGAATTCACCCCTCCACTTT.